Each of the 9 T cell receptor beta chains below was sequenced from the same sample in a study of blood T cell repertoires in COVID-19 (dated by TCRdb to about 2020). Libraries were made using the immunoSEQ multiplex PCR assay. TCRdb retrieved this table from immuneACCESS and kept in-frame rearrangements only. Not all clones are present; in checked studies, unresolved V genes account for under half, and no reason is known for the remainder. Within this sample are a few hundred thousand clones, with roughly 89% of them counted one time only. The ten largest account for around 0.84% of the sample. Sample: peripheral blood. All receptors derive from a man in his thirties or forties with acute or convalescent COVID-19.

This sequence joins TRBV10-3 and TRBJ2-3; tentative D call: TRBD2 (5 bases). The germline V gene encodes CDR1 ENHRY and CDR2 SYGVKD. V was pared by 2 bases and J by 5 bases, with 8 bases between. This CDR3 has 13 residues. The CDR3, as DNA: TGTGCCATCAGTGAGCGAGAGGGAGATACGCAGTATTTT. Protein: CAISEREGDTQYF.

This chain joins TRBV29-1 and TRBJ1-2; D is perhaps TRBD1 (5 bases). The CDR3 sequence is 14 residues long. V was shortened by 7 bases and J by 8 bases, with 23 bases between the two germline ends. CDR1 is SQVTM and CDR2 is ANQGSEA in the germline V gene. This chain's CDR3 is CSARPARGSGGYTF. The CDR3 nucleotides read TGCAGCGCAAGGCCGGCTAGGGGATCGGGCGGCTACACCTTC.

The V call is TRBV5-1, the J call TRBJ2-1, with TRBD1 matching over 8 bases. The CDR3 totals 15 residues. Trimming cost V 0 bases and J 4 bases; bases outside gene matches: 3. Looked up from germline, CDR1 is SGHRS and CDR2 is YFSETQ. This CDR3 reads CASSLEQGEYNEQFF. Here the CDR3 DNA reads TGCGCCAGCAGCTTGGAACAGGGGGAATACAATGAGCAGTTCTTC.

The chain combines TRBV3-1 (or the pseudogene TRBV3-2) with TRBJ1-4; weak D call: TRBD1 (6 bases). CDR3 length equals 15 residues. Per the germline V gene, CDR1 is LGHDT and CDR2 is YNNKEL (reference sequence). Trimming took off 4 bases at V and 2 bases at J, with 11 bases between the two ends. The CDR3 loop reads CASSPRGATNEKLFF. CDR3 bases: TGTGCCAGCAGCCCTCGGGGGGCTACTAATGAAAAACTGTTTTTT.

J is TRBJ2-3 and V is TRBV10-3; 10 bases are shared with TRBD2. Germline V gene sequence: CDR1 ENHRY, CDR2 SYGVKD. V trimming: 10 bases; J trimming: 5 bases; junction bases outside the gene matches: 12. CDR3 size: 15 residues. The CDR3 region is CATLPRVAGGDTQYF. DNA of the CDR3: TGTGCCACCCTACCGAGGGTAGCGGGAGGAGATACGCAGTATTTT.

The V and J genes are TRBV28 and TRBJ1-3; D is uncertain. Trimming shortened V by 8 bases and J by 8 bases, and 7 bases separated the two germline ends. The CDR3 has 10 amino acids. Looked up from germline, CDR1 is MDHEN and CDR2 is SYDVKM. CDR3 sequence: CASRQDTIYF. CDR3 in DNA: TGTGCCAGCCGTCAGGACACCATATATTTT.

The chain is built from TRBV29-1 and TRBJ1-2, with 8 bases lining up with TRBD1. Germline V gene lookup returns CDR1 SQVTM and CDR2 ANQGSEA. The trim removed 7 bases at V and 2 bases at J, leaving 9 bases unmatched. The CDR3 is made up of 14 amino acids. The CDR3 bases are TGCAGCGATAAAGGACAGGGTCTAAACTATGGCTACACCTTC. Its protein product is CSDKGQGLNYGYTF.

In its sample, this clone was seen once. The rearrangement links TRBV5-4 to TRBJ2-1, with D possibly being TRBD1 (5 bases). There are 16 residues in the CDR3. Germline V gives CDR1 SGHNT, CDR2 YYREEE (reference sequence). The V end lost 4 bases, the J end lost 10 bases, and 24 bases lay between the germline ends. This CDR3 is CASSNIGQRSLREQFF. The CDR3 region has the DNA TGTGCCAGCAGCAACATCGGACAAAGGTCCTTAAGGGAGCAGTTCTTC.

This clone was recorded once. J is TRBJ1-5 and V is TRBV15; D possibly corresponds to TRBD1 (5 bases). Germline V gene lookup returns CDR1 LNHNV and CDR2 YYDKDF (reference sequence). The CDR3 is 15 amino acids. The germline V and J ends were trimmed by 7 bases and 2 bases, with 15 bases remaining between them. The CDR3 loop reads CATTLDKRGNQPQHF. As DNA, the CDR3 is TGTGCCACCACCTTGGACAAGCGAGGCAATCAGCCCCAGCATTTT.